This T cell receptor beta chain derives from a study of Ad26.COV2.S vaccination and SARS-CoV-2 variants. The sample's treatment: some 20 received Ad26.COV2.S at low or high dose, single or two shots; five or six received placebo; per-sample allocation not given. Samples came from day 63 after the first vaccine or placebo injection. Generated by immunoSEQ multiplex PCR, the TCRdb table keeps only in-frame clones and is missing some. This sample has some 480,000 clones, with around 90% found just once. Trimming took 6 bases from V and 5 from J, leaving 16 bases between them. The CDR3 length is 14 residues. CDR1 and CDR2 from the germline V gene are MNHEY and SVGAGI.

The chain employs TRBV6-5 and TRBJ1-1; no definite D call. This material consisted of peripheral blood, taken in a trial of Ad26.COV2.S vaccine versus placebo. This sequence was found in a person aged 18-60 years who received the Ad26.COV2.S COVID-19 vaccine or a placebo. The CDR3 protein is CASSLRALGTEAFF. CDR3 in DNA: TGTGCCAGCAGCCTCCGGGCGCTGGGGACTGAAGCTTTCTTT.